This T cell receptor beta chain originates from a study of human T cells and chemical hapten exposure. Study context: Per-sample TCR yield variation was attributed mainly to small pooled library volume differences. The study's findings and limits: With regard to DPC sensitization, TCRs above 1 in 1000 frequency did not change.

Total RNA was isolated from unfractionated whole blood. Trimming at V came to 4 bases and at J to 7 bases, leaving 13 bases not matched to a gene. Germline V gene sequence: CDR1 SGHVS, CDR2 FQNEAQ. The CDR3 runs to 16 residues. Within the library, unique molecular identifiers were attached to each individual cDNA molecule. Source study methods: A per-sample median of about 100,000 TCRs was observed, with counts ranging from about 20,000 to 750,000. One entry per CDR3 protein, called by TCRdb with MiXCR from the 5' RACE reads. TCRdb, not the authors, supplied the V and J calls. Of 70,000 to 85,000 distinct CDR3 sequences in the sample, 15% to 20% were seen once. This clonotype was observed a few times. The antigen is not known.

This TCR came from a female donor in good health. The chain links TRBV7-8 to TRBJ2-1; 7 bases are shared with TRBD1. CDR3 region: CASSSPGQTIANEQFF. CDR3 DNA sequence: TGTGCCAGCAGCTCCCCGGGACAGACAATCGCGAATGAGCAGTTCTTC.